The 30 T cell receptor beta chains reported below all come from one sample, sequenced in a study of identical twins. TCRdb analysed the 5' RACE reads with MiXCR anew, one entry per CDR3 protein. Altogether about 530,000 distinct CDR3 sequences are present, 20% to 25% being singletons, with the ten largest covering approximately 0.48%. These data also formed part of another study, on yellow fever vaccine responses in identical twins.

Specimen: CD4+ T cells sorted from blood. The receptors come from a woman younger than 30 in good health.

This clonotype was seen a few times. The chain employs TRBV20-1 and TRBJ2-5; TRBD1 or TRBD2 may be the D gene (5 bases each). Germline CDR1 reads DFQATT; CDR2 reads SNEGSKA (reference sequence). V lost 5 bases to trimming and J lost 5 bases, with 18 bases between them. The CDR3 spans 14 residues. The CDR3 loop is CSAGTPRGGETQYF. The CDR3 nucleotides read TGCAGTGCTGGGACCCCCCGGGGCGGGGAGACCCAGTACTTC.

The V call is TRBV12-5, the J call TRBJ2-7, with D possibly matching TRBD2 (5 bases). Germline V gene data show CDR1 as LGHNT and CDR2 as FRNRAP. This CDR3 has 16 residues. With 6 bases removed from V and 2 bases from J, the gap between germline ends came to 20 bases. CDR3 sequence reads: CASGPPEGSLTYEQYF. CDR3 bases: TGTGCTAGTGGGCCCCCTGAGGGCAGCCTAACCTACGAGCAGTACTTC.

The table lists this clonotype with a few counts. V usage is TRBV5-1 and J usage is TRBJ2-3; no firm D call. Per germline, CDR1 SGHRS and CDR2 YFSETQ. The CDR3 runs 14 residues. Trimming left V 0 bases short and J 6 bases short, with 11 bases between. The CDR3 DNA is TGCGCCAGCAGCTTGGAACAAGAAGGGGATACGCAGTATTTT. It yields the protein CASSLEQEGDTQYF. Supplemented by reference TRBV5-1 and TRBJ2-3, the full variable domain reads KAGVTQTPRYLIKTRGQQVTLSCSPISGHRSVSWYQQTPGQGLQFLFEYFSETQRNKGNFPGRFSGRQFSNSRSEMNVSTLELGDSALYLCASSLEQEGDTQYFGPGTRLTVL.

J is TRBJ2-1 and V is TRBV4-1, with a weak D call TRBD1 (6 bases). The CDR3 loop spans 15 amino acids. Germline V gene data show CDR1 as MGHRA and CDR2 as YSYEKL. V shed 4 bases and J shed 8 bases, with 18 bases lying between them. Here the CDR3 DNA reads TGCGCCAGCAGCCCAAACCAGGCTAACAGGGATGAGCAGTTCTTC. It codes for CASSPNQANRDEQFF.

The V gene is TRBV18, the J gene TRBJ1-1; D unclear. CDR3 length: 13 residues. Trimming removed 0 bases from V and 6 bases from J, with 8 bases in between. Germline loops: CDR1 KGHSH, CDR2 LQKENI. CDR3 residues: CASSPPVTAEAFF. As DNA, the CDR3 is TGTGCCAGCTCACCACCTGTTACAGCTGAAGCTTTCTTT.

The chain is built from TRBV14 and TRBJ2-1; 12 bases align to TRBD2. V trimming: 1 base; J trimming: 3 bases; junction bases outside the gene matches: 7. The CDR3 is made up of 18 amino acids. The germline V gene has CDR1 SGHDN and CDR2 FVKESK. CDR3 sequence (DNA): TGTGCCAGCAGCCAAGGAGAGACTAGCGGGAGATTCTACAATGAGCAGTTCTTC. Its protein product is CASSQGETSGRFYNEQFF. Drawing the rest from reference TRBV14 and TRBJ2-1, the complete variable domain is EAGVTQFPSHSVIEKGQTVTLRCDPISGHDNLYWYRRVMGKEIKFLLHFVKESKQDESGMPNNRFLAERTGGTYSTLKVQPAELEDSGVYFCASSQGETSGRFYNEQFFGPGTRLTVL.

The rearrangement uses TRBV6-2 or TRBV6-3 and TRBJ2-4, with D maybe TRBD2 (6 bases). CDR1 is MNHEY, CDR2 SVGEGT, per germline. V shed 5 bases and J shed 8 bases, with 25 bases lying between them. CDR3 length: 17 amino acids. CDR3 protein: CASSPGGLGLRTDIQYF. Written as DNA, the CDR3 is TGTGCCAGCAGTCCAGGAGGGCTAGGGCTAAGGACCGACATTCAGTACTTC.

This chain uses TRBV20-1 with TRBJ2-5; D remains ambiguous. From germline, CDR1 is DFQATT and CDR2 SNEGSKA (reference sequence). The V and J ends lost 3 bases and 2 bases respectively, with 7 bases between them. The CDR3 is made up of 12 amino acids. CDR3 residues: CSASGKQETQYF. As DNA, the CDR3 is TGCAGTGCTAGCGGCAAACAAGAGACCCAGTACTTC.

This clonotype appeared once. The CDR3 nucleotides are TGCAGTGCTAGAGATAATTCGCGGGGGGGCTACGAGCAGTACGTC. This codes for CSARDNSRGGYEQYV. The V and J genes are TRBV20-1 and TRBJ2-7; TRBD2 aligns across 9 bases. J lost 3 bases, V lost 0 bases, and 6 bases had no gene match. CDR1 DFQATT and CDR2 SNEGSKA come from the germline V gene (reference sequence). This CDR3 has 15 amino acids.

This chain connects TRBV5-5 to TRBJ2-5, with a weak D call TRBD1 (6 bases). From germline, CDR1 is SGHKS and CDR2 YYEKEE (reference sequence). Trimming stripped 0 bases from V and 5 bases from J, with 14 bases between. This CDR3 spans 15 amino acids. This CDR3 reads CASSLAGVRGETQYF. Written as DNA, the CDR3 is TGTGCCAGCAGCTTGGCCGGGGTGAGGGGGGAGACCCAGTACTTC.

The rearrangement uses TRBV12-3 or TRBV12-4 and TRBJ2-1; D tentatively fits TRBD1 or TRBD2 (5 bases each). Between the trimmed V and J ends, which lost 3 bases and 3 bases, there was a span of 12 bases. This CDR3 contains 15 residues. The CDR3 reads CASSFGTPNYNEQFF. The CDR3 DNA sequence: TGTGCCAGCAGTTTTGGGACCCCAAACTACAATGAGCAGTTCTTC.

This sequence joins TRBV18 and TRBJ2-5; D is perhaps TRBD1 (6 bases). Trimming left V 6 bases short and J 5 bases short, with 22 bases between. Germline assignment: CDR1 KGHSH and CDR2 LQKENI. The CDR3 length is 16 residues. In DNA, the CDR3 is TGTGCCAGCTCGCATACCGGGACACCCCAGAAGGAGACCCAGTACTTC. Protein: CASSHTGTPQKETQYF.

A few counts support this clonotype. The gene calls are TRBV6-4 and TRBJ1-2, with TRBD1 matching 10 bases. Germline V gene lookup returns CDR1 MRHNA and CDR2 SNTAGT. CDR3 length: 13 residues. The ends lost 5 bases at V and 6 bases at J; junction bases unmatched: 3. The CDR3 region is CASSWTGGDGYTF. The CDR3 nucleotides read TGTGCCAGCAGTTGGACAGGGGGAGATGGCTACACCTTC.

This clonotype has a handful of counts. The gene calls are TRBV19 and TRBJ2-1; tentatively, D is TRBD2 (6 bases). This CDR3 is built from 15 residues. The germline V gene encodes CDR1 LNHDA and CDR2 SQIVND (reference sequence). With 3 bases removed from V and 7 bases from J, the gap between germline ends came to 16 bases. The CDR3 coding sequence is TGTGCCAGTAGTATGGGGTTTACTAGCCTAAATGAGCAGTTCTTC. It is translated as CASSMGFTSLNEQFF.

This clonotype was counted a few times. This chain uses TRBV4-1 with TRBJ2-7, with TRBD1 matching over 7 bases. Germline V gives CDR1 MGHRA, CDR2 YSYEKL. V was clipped by 2 bases and J by 4 bases; unmatched bases: 8. The CDR3 extends over 15 amino acids. CDR3 loop: CASSQFADRVYEQYV. The CDR3 nucleotides read TGCGCCAGCAGCCAATTCGCCGACAGGGTTTACGAGCAGTACGTC.

This clonotype showed up just a few times. The J gene is TRBJ2-4, the V gene TRBV29-1, with D perhaps TRBD2 (5 bases). The germline V gene has CDR1 SQVTM and CDR2 ANQGSEA. CDR3 length equals 14 residues. Trimming took off 5 bases at V and 5 bases at J, with 16 bases between the two ends. In DNA, the CDR3 is TGCAGCGTTCTGACCCCCCGGGGTCAAAACATTCAGTACTTC. It yields the protein CSVLTPRGQNIQYF.

The V and J genes are TRBV18 and TRBJ1-1; D gene uncertain. This CDR3 spans 12 amino acids. The germline V gene encodes CDR1 KGHSH and CDR2 LQKENI. Trimming stripped 1 base from V and 7 bases from J, with 7 bases between. CDR3 sequence (DNA): TGTGCCAGCTCACCACTTGGAGATGAAGCTTTCTTT. Its translation: CASSPLGDEAFF.

V usage is TRBV28 and J usage is TRBJ2-7; D may be TRBD1 (5 bases). V was trimmed by 4 bases and J by 9 bases, leaving 16 bases between them. Per the germline V gene, CDR1 is MDHEN and CDR2 is SYDVKM. The CDR3 is made up of 13 amino acids. CDR3 region: CASSSSDRRGQYF. The CDR3 DNA reads as TGTGCCAGCAGTTCCTCCGACCGAAGGGGGCAGTACTTC. Full variable domain (outside the CDR3, taken from reference TRBV28 and TRBJ2-7): DVKVTQSSRYLVKRTGEKVFLECVQDMDHENMFWYRQDPGLGLRLIYFSYDVKMKEKGDIPEGYSVSREKKERFSLILESASTNQTSMYLCASSSSDRRGQYFGPGTRLTVT.

This clonotype has more than one count but fewer than ten. V and J are TRBV7-3 and TRBJ2-7, with 7 bases matching TRBD2. This CDR3 contains 15 residues. J was trimmed by 3 bases and V by 1 base; bases with no gene match: 6. In germline, CDR1 is SGHTA, CDR2 FQGTGA. CDR3 region: CASSLNPGGLYEQYF. The CDR3 nucleotides read TGTGCCAGCAGCTTAAATCCGGGGGGACTCTACGAGCAGTACTTC.

This clonotype has more than one count but fewer than ten. The chain is built from TRBV5-5 and TRBJ2-3; possible D gene TRBD2, 6 bases. V was clipped by 4 bases and J by 5 bases, with 23 bases between them. Germline lookup yields CDR1 SGHKS and CDR2 YYEKEE (reference sequence). This CDR3 contains 17 residues. The CDR3 sequence: CASSIKPGLDSGDTQYF. As DNA, the CDR3 is TGTGCCAGCAGCATCAAACCGGGACTCGATTCGGGAGATACGCAGTATTTT.

The chain carries TRBV11-3 and TRBJ2-7; 7 bases align to TRBD1. The CDR3 contains 15 residues. Per the germline V gene, CDR1 is SGHNT and CDR2 is YENEEA. The V segment lost 5 bases and the J segment 3 bases; nucleotides outside the gene matches: 10. The CDR3 reads CASSPSPGQSYEQYF. The CDR3 bases are TGTGCCAGCAGCCCATCCCCGGGACAGAGCTACGAGCAGTACTTC.

This clonotype was observed a few times. The chain combines TRBV10-1 with TRBJ1-1, with D possibly being TRBD1 (5 bases). From germline, CDR1 is WNHNN and CDR2 SYGVQD (reference sequence). The V end lost 0 bases, the J end lost 7 bases, and 15 bases lay between the germline ends. The CDR3 has 15 amino acids. The CDR3 bases are TGCGCCAGCAGTGAGTCGAGGTACCCCAGGGATGAAGCTTTCTTT. Translating gives CASSESRYPRDEAFF.

This clonotype appeared a few times. This chain joins TRBV5-1 and TRBJ2-2; D remains ambiguous. The length of the CDR3 is 15 residues. Trimming shortened V by 3 bases and J by 9 bases, and 18 bases separated the two germline ends. Germline V gene data show CDR1 as SGHRS and CDR2 as YFSETQ. The CDR3 spells CASSSQVAAVRELFF. CDR3 nucleotide sequence: TGCGCCAGCAGCTCCCAAGTGGCTGCCGTACGGGAGCTGTTTTTT.

This clonotype was counted a single time. This sequence joins TRBV15 and TRBJ2-7; D not certain. The germline V and J ends were trimmed by 1 base and 3 bases, with 10 bases remaining between them. The germline V gene has CDR1 LNHNV and CDR2 YYDKDF (reference sequence). CDR3 length: 14 residues. The CDR3 region has the DNA TGTGCCACCAGCAGAGGTGGCCCGAGCTACGAGCAGTACTTC. Its translation is CATSRGGPSYEQYF.

In this sample, this clonotype turned up a few times. V usage is TRBV27 and J usage is TRBJ1-2; D uncertain. The length of the CDR3 is 14 residues. The germline gives CDR1 MNHEY, CDR2 SMNVEV (reference sequence). The germline V and J ends were trimmed by 5 bases and 8 bases, with 18 bases remaining between them. The CDR3 here is CASSQGPIPYGYTF. CDR3 DNA sequence: TGTGCCAGCAGTCAAGGTCCGATACCCTACGGCTACACCTTC.

A few counts support this clonotype. This chain connects TRBV12-3 or TRBV12-4 to TRBJ2-3, with 9 bases that match TRBD1. The CDR3 extends over 15 amino acids. V trimming: 8 bases; J trimming: 4 bases; junction bases outside the gene matches: 10. DNA of the CDR3: TGTGCCAGCGCCTTCTCCGGGACAGGGTCAGATACGCAGTATTTT. This encodes CASAFSGTGSDTQYF.

V usage is TRBV7-3 and J usage is TRBJ2-1; tentative D call: TRBD1 (6 bases). Germline CDR1 and CDR2: SGHTA and FQGTGA. V lost 5 bases and J 7 bases, leaving 21 bases between the germline ends. The CDR3 extends over 16 amino acids. In DNA form, the CDR3 reads TGTGCCAGCAGCCCACCAGGGGTACGGAAGGTGAATGAGCAGTTCTTC. It translates to CASSPPGVRKVNEQFF.

Ten or more counts support this clonotype. The chain links TRBV5-1 to TRBJ2-2; D ambiguous. With 7 bases removed from V and 2 bases from J, the gap between germline ends came to 3 bases. CDR1 SGHRS and CDR2 YFSETQ come from the germline V gene. This CDR3 region has 11 residues. CDR3 region: CASHNTGELFF. In nucleotides, the CDR3 is TGCGCCAGCCATAACACCGGGGAGCTGTTTTTT.

This chain joins TRBV29-1 and TRBJ2-5; a possible D gene is TRBD1 (5 bases). Germline CDR1 and CDR2: SQVTM and ANQGSEA. CDR3 length: 13 amino acids. Trimming stripped 5 bases from V and 3 bases from J, with 13 bases between. The CDR3 loop is CSVRDSLKETQYF. CDR3 nucleotide sequence: TGCAGCGTTCGAGACAGCCTTAAAGAGACCCAGTACTTC. Filled out from reference TRBV29-1 and TRBJ2-5, the complete variable domain reads SAVISQKPSRDICQRGTSLTIQCQVDSQVTMMFWYRQQPGQSLTLIATANQGSEATYESGFVIDKFPISRPNLTFSTLTVSNMSPEDSSIYLCSVRDSLKETQYFGPGTRLLVL.

This clonotype was observed a handful of times. The genes are TRBV29-1 and TRBJ2-1; either TRBD1 or TRBD2 may fit D (5 bases each). Germline loops: CDR1 SQVTM, CDR2 ANQGSEA. Trimming removed 1 base from V and 2 bases from J, with 15 bases in between. The length of the CDR3 is 16 residues. In DNA, the CDR3 is TGCAGCGTTGAAGGGGGCTGGACTTCTGCCTACAATGAGCAGTTCTTC. Protein product: CSVEGGWTSAYNEQFF.